The 25 T cell receptor beta chains below all came from one sample that was sequenced in a study of blood T cells in healthy people across ages. A second PCR, run for roughly 6 to 11 cycles, used a sample-barcoded 5' primer plus a J-beta primer mix. From the 5' RACE reads, TCRdb called clonotypes with MiXCR, one entry per CDR3 protein. The sample lists approximately 600,000 distinct CDR3 sequences, 58% seen once, with roughly 34% in the top ten. The sample was blood. The source of these receptors is a man in his 60s in good health.

The rearrangement uses TRBV7-2 and TRBJ2-7; 8 positions match TRBD2. Trimming took 2 bases from V and 2 from J; bases not matched to a gene: 14. The CDR3 consists of 18 residues. The germline V gene has CDR1 SGHTA and CDR2 FQGNSA. This CDR3 reads CASSLRGVVSGTPYEQYF. The CDR3 DNA reads TGTGCCAGCAGCTTAAGGGGGGTGGTTAGCGGGACCCCCTACGAGCAGTACTTC.

The chain employs TRBV12-3 or TRBV12-4 and TRBJ1-1; TRBD1 matches 7 bases. CDR3 length equals 12 residues. V dropped 5 bases and J dropped 6; count of bases not matched to a gene: 3. CDR3: CASSQGGAEAFF. The CDR3 DNA sequence: TGTGCCAGCAGTCAGGGGGGTGCTGAAGCTTTCTTT.

This chain links TRBV6-1 with TRBJ2-1, with D perhaps assigned TRBD1 or TRBD2 (7 bases each). Deletions cut 6 bases from V and 7 bases from J, with 16 bases between. Germline loops: CDR1 MNHNS, CDR2 SASEGT. This CDR3 has 14 residues. The CDR3 nucleotides read TGTGCCAGCAGCAGGGGGGGGTACTCGAATGAGCAGTTCTTC. This gives the protein CASSRGGYSNEQFF.

The sample holds many counts of this clonotype. The rearrangement uses TRBV2 and TRBJ2-5; D unresolved. Germline values: CDR1 SNHLY, CDR2 FYNNEI. Trimming cost V 8 bases and J 8 bases, with 9 bases left between them. The CDR3 contains 10 residues. This CDR3 reads CASSSSTQYF. The CDR3 DNA follows: TGTGCCAGCTCGAGCTCTACCCAGTACTTC.

In nucleotides, the CDR3 is TGTGCCAGCAGCCCCGAGTGGGCTAACAATGAGCAGTTCTTC. Translating gives CASSPEWANNEQFF. The chain combines TRBV6-5 with TRBJ2-1, with D unresolved. Germline CDR1 reads MNHEY; CDR2 reads SVGAGI. The CDR3 length is 14 residues. V was clipped by 6 bases and J by 5 bases, with 14 bases between them.

This clonotype showed up just once. The chain is built from TRBV7-9 and TRBJ2-7, with 9 nucleotides matching TRBD2. Near its end, the DNA agrees better with TRBJ2-5, so the J call may be wrong. Germline CDR1 SEHNR, CDR2 FQNEAQ (reference sequence). CDR3 length equals 14 residues. CDR3 in DNA: TGTGCCAGCAGCTTAAGGACTAGCGAAGAGACCCAGTACTTC. This translates into CASSLRTSEETQYF.

CDR3 region: CSRLAGAGGYNEQFF. The CDR3 DNA follows: TGCAGTAGACTAGCGGGGGCCGGAGGGTACAATGAGCAGTTCTTC. The rearrangement uses TRBV20-1 and TRBJ2-1, with TRBD2 identical over 12 bases. Germline loops: CDR1 DFQATT, CDR2 SNEGSKA (reference sequence). This CDR3 spans 15 amino acids. V lost 8 bases to trimming and J lost 4 bases; unmatched junction nucleotides: 9.

The chain uses TRBV5-1 and TRBJ2-5, with a possible D match to TRBD1 (5 bases). The V gene's germline CDR1 is SGHRS and CDR2 YFSETQ. V lost 2 bases and J lost 4, with 18 bases in between. This CDR3 has 16 residues. The CDR3 spells CASSLSTGPPSETQYF. DNA for the CDR3: TGCGCCAGCAGCTTAAGTACAGGACCACCCTCAGAGACCCAGTACTTC. Drawing the rest from reference TRBV5-1 and TRBJ2-5, the complete variable domain is KAGVTQTPRYLIKTRGQQVTLSCSPISGHRSVSWYQQTPGQGLQFLFEYFSETQRNKGNFPGRFSGRQFSNSRSEMNVSTLELGDSALYLCASSLSTGPPSETQYFGPGTRLLVL.

This rearrangement joins TRBV20-1 to TRBJ1-2; the match to TRBD1 covers 7 bases. In germline, CDR1 is DFQATT, CDR2 SNEGSKA (reference sequence). The CDR3 totals 15 residues. V trimming: 3 bases; J trimming: 8 bases; junction bases outside the gene matches: 15. CDR3 protein: CSASDDGRQGSGYTF. CDR3 DNA sequence: TGCAGTGCTAGTGATGATGGAAGACAGGGTTCCGGCTACACCTTC.

V and J are TRBV6-6 and TRBJ2-7; TRBD1 matches 11 bases. Germline CDR1 and CDR2: MNHNY and SVGAGI (reference sequence). This CDR3 comprises 15 residues. V was pared by 0 bases and J by 3 bases, with 1 base of the junction left unmatched. CDR3 DNA sequence: TGTGCCAGCAGTTACTCGGGACAGGGGGACTACGAGCAGTACTTC. Its protein is CASSYSGQGDYEQYF.

This clonotype was seen a handful of times. The V call is TRBV29-1, the J call TRBJ2-5; possibly TRBD1 for D (5 bases). Germline V gene data show CDR1 as SQVTM and CDR2 as ANQGSEA. Trimming removed 2 bases at V and 3 bases at J, with 7 bases between. The CDR3 spans 12 residues. The CDR3 loop is CSVEKGEETQYF. In DNA, the CDR3 is TGCAGCGTTGAAAAAGGGGAAGAGACCCAGTACTTC.

This clonotype came up once. The chain joins TRBV12-3 or TRBV12-4 to TRBJ1-3, with 7 bases matching TRBD1. The CDR3 sequence is 16 residues long. V lost 5 bases and J lost 2; bases outside the gene matches: 9. This CDR3 is CASSPRQGSAGNTIYF. The CDR3 bases are TGTGCCAGCAGTCCACGACAGGGCTCGGCTGGAAACACCATATATTTT.

This clonotype came up a few times. This chain joins TRBV6-1 and TRBJ2-1; possible D gene TRBD1, 6 bases. Trimming removed 2 bases from V and 4 bases from J, with 9 bases in between. In germline, CDR1 is MNHNS, CDR2 SASEGT. The CDR3 covers 14 residues. In DNA, the CDR3 is TGTGCCAGCAGTGAAACAGGGTGGTACAATGAGCAGTTCTTC. It yields the protein CASSETGWYNEQFF.

The gene calls are TRBV28 and TRBJ2-1; no reliable D call. The DNA end is a closer match to TRBJ2-7, so the J assignment may be wrong. Germline CDR1 is MDHEN and CDR2 is SYDVKM. The CDR3 consists of 15 residues. This CDR3 reads CASSSQENPYNEQYF. CDR3 in DNA: TGTGCCAGCAGCTCCCAGGAGAATCCCTACAATGAGCAGTACTTC.

The rearrangement joins TRBV5-5 to TRBJ2-2; 9 nucleotides match TRBD1. Germline CDR1 is SGHKS and CDR2 is YYEKEE (reference sequence). J gave up 6 bases and V 0 bases, and 9 bases lay outside the gene matches. The CDR3 loop spans 17 amino acids. The CDR3: CASSLGLWRDRAGELFF. The DNA for the CDR3 is TGTGCCAGCAGCTTGGGGCTCTGGAGGGACAGGGCCGGGGAGCTGTTTTTT.

The V call is TRBV13, the J call TRBJ2-2, with a tentative D call TRBD1 (5 bases). Germline CDR1 and CDR2: PRHDT and FYEKMQ (reference sequence). The CDR3 length is 13 residues. With 8 bases removed from V and 5 bases from J, the gap between germline ends came to 12 bases. This CDR3 reads CASGAARTGELFF. CDR3 DNA sequence: TGTGCCAGCGGGGCGGCGAGGACCGGGGAGCTGTTTTTT.

The chain is built from TRBV6-2 or TRBV6-3 and TRBJ2-7; D tentatively fits TRBD1 or TRBD2 (5 bases each). The CDR3 has 15 residues. Deletions cut 2 bases from V and 0 bases from J, with 11 bases between. Germline CDR1 MNHEY, CDR2 SVGEGT. CDR3 DNA sequence: TGTGCCAGCAGTTACGGTTGGGACGGCTCCTACGAGCAGTACTTC. Amino acid sequence: CASSYGWDGSYEQYF.

This clonotype appeared a few times. The J gene is TRBJ2-5, the V gene TRBV20-1, with 8 positions matching TRBD2. In germline, CDR1 is DFQATT, CDR2 SNEGSKA (reference sequence). This CDR3 comprises 14 residues. V trimming: 8 bases; J trimming: 1 base; junction bases outside the gene matches: 9. CDR3 sequence reads: CSIAQRGFQETQYF. CDR3 in DNA: TGCAGTATCGCCCAGCGGGGGTTCCAAGAGACCCAGTACTTC.

This sequence joins TRBV20-1 and TRBJ2-1; 13 nucleotides match TRBD2. The V and J ends lost 6 bases and 0 bases, in that order; junction bases with no gene match: 5. Germline V gene sequence: CDR1 DFQATT, CDR2 SNEGSKA (reference sequence). There are 16 residues in the CDR3. CDR3 loop: CSAWTSGGLSYNEQFF. CDR3 nucleotide sequence: TGCAGTGCGTGGACTAGCGGGGGTCTCTCCTACAATGAGCAGTTCTTC.

The chain combines TRBV20-1 with TRBJ1-2; D is uncertain. With 3 bases removed from V and 5 bases from J, the gap between germline ends came to 10 bases. Looked up from germline, CDR1 is DFQATT and CDR2 is SNEGSKA (reference sequence). The CDR3 covers 12 residues. The CDR3 DNA reads as TGCAGTGCTAGTATTGTAGGTTATGGCTACACCTTC. Translation gives CSASIVGYGYTF.

The rearrangement uses TRBV18 and TRBJ2-1, with D possibly matching TRBD1 (6 bases). The CDR3 has 14 amino acids. Germline CDR1 reads KGHSH; CDR2 reads LQKENI. Trimming removed 2 bases at V and 15 bases at J, with 20 bases between. The CDR3 nucleotides are TGTGCCAGCTCACCAACAATCGAACAGGGTAGTCGGTTCTTC. It encodes CASSPTIEQGSRFF.

The chain carries TRBV6-2 or TRBV6-3 and TRBJ2-1, with D unresolved. Germline CDR1 is MNHEY and CDR2 is SVGEGT. V dropped 6 bases and J dropped 12 bases, with 21 bases sitting between them. The CDR3 length is 14 residues. CDR3 loop: CASSRPGPLTGQFF. Here the CDR3 DNA reads TGTGCCAGCAGCAGGCCCGGACCCCTCACTGGGCAGTTCTTC.

This rearrangement joins TRBV4-1 to TRBJ2-4, with TRBD2 matching over 7 bases. The DNA end lines up better with TRBJ2-5; the J call may be wrong. The V gene's germline CDR1 is MGHRA and CDR2 YSYEKL. This CDR3 has 14 residues. CDR3 loop: CASSQTSSRETQYF. The CDR3 nucleotides are TGCGCCAGCAGCCAGACTAGCTCGAGGGAGACCCAGTACTTC.

The chain couples TRBV2 to TRBJ1-6, with D unresolved. Trimming took 7 bases from V and 7 from J, leaving 8 bases between them. The length of the CDR3 is 12 residues. Germline CDR1 reads SNHLY; CDR2 reads FYNNEI. DNA of the CDR3: TGTGCCAGCATCAGGACCAATTCACCCCTCCACTTT. It specifies CASIRTNSPLHF.

The chain has TRBV27 and TRBJ1-2, with TRBD1 matching over 10 bases. V lost 5 bases, J lost 4 bases, and 10 bases stayed unmatched. Germline-derived CDR1 and CDR2 are MNHEY and SMNVEV (reference sequence). The CDR3 totals 16 residues. The CDR3 DNA sequence: TGTGCCAGCAGTGGCAACCGGGACAGGGGATTCTATGGCTACACCTTC. Amino acid sequence: CASSGNRDRGFYGYTF.